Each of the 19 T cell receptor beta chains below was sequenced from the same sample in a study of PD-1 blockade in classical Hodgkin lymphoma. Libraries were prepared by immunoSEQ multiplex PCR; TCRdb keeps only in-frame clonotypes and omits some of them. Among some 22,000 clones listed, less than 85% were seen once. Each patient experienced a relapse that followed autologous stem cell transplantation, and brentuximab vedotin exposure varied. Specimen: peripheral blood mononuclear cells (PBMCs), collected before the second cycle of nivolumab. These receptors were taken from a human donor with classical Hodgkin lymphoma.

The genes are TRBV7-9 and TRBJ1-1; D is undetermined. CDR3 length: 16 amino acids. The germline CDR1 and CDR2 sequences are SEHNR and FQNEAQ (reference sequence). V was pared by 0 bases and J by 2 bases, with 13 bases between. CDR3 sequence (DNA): TGTGCCAGCAGCTTAGCAGGGCCGATTTCCAACACTGAAGCTTTCTTT. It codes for CASSLAGPISNTEAFF.

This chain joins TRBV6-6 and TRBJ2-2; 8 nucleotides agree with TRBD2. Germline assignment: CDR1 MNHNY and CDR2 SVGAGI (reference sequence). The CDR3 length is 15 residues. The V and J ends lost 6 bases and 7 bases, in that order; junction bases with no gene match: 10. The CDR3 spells CASSKREGQGGELFF. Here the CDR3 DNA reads TGTGCCAGCAGCAAACGGGAGGGCCAAGGCGGGGAGCTGTTTTTT.

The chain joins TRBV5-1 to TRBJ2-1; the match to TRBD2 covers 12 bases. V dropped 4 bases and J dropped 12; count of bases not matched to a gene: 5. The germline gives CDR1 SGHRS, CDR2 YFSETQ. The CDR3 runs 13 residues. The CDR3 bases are TGCGCCAGCAGCCCGACTAGCGGGAGTATGCAGTTCTTC. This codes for CASSPTSGSMQFF.

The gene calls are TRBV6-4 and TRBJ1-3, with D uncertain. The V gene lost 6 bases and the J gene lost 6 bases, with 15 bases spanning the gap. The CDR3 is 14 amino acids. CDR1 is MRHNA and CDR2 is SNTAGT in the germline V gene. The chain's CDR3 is CASRPKSEENTIYF. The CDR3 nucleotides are TGTGCCAGCAGGCCCAAAAGTGAAGAAAACACCATATATTTT.

The CDR3 nucleotides are TGTGCCACCTCGGACGGCAACTATGGCTACACCTTC. Its translation: CATSDGNYGYTF. V and J are TRBV2 and TRBJ1-2, with no clear D. CDR3 length equals 12 residues. V lost 10 bases and J lost 2, with 11 bases in between. Germline V gene sequence: CDR1 SNHLY, CDR2 FYNNEI.

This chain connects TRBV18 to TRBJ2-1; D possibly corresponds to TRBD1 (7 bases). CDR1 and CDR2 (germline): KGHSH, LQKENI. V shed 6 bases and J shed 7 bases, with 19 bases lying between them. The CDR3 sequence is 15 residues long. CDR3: CASSLGGGSENEQFF. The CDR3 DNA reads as TGTGCCAGCTCCCTCGGAGGGGGCTCGGAAAATGAGCAGTTCTTC.

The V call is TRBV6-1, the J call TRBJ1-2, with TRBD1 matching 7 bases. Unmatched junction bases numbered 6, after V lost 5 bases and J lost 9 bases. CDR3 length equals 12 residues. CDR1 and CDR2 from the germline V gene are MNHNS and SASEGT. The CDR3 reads CASSRTGASYTF. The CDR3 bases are TGTGCCAGCAGTCGTACAGGGGCTAGCTACACCTTC.

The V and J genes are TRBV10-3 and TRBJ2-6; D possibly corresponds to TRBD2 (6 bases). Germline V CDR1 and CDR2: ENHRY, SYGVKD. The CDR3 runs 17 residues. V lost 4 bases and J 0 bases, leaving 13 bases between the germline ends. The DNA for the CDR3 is TGTGCCATCAGTGCGCCGGGACTTAGCTCTGGGGCCAACGTCCTGACTTTC. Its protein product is CAISAPGLSSGANVLTF.

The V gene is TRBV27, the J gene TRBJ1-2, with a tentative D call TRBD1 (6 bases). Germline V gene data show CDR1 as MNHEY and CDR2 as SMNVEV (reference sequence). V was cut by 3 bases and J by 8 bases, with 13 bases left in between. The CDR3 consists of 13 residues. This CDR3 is CASSFWGADGYTF. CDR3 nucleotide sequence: TGTGCCAGCAGTTTTTGGGGGGCGGACGGCTACACCTTC.

Written as DNA, the CDR3 is TGTGCCAGCAGCCCGGGGCTCAGCGGCTACACCTTC. The encoded protein is CASSPGLSGYTF. The rearrangement joins TRBV7-2 to TRBJ1-2; maybe TRBD1 (5 bases). V lost 5 bases and J 8 bases, leaving 12 bases between the germline ends. This CDR3 has 12 amino acids. CDR1 SGHTA and CDR2 FQGNSA come from the germline V gene.

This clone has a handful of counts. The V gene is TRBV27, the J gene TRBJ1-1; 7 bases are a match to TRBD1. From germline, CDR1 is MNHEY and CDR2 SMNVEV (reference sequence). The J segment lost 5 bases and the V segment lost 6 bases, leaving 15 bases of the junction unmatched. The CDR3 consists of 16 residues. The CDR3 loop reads CASSVRGGRGLTEAFF. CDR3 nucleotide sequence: TGTGCCAGCAGCGTACGAGGGGGCAGGGGGTTGACTGAAGCTTTCTTT.

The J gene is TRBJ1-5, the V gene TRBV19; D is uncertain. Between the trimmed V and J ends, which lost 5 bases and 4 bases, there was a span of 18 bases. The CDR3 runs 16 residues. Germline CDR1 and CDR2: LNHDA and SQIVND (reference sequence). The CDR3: CASSFPPSLGNQPQHF. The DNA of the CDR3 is TGTGCCAGTAGTTTTCCCCCCTCGCTAGGAAATCAGCCCCAGCATTTT.

CDR3 region: CASSFSGTNTGELFF. CDR3 DNA sequence: TGCGCCAGCAGCTTTAGCGGGACGAACACCGGGGAGCTGTTTTTT. The gene calls are TRBV5-1 and TRBJ2-2, with 8 bases fitting TRBD2. V gave up 2 bases and J gave up 0 bases; unmatched junction bases: 0. CDR3 length equals 15 residues. Germline-derived CDR1 and CDR2 are SGHRS and YFSETQ.

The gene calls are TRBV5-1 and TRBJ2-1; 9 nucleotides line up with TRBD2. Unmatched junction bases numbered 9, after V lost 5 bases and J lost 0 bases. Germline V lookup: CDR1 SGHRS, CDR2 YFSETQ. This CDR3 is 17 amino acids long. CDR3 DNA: TGCGCCAGCAGTTACCTAGCGGGAAGAAGCTCCTACAATGAGCAGTTCTTC. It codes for CASSYLAGRSSYNEQFF.

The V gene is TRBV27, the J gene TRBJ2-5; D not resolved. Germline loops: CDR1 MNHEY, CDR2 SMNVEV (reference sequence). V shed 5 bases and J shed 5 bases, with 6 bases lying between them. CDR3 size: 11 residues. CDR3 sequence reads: CASSQGETQYF. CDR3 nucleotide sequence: TGTGCCAGCAGTCAAGGGGAGACCCAGTACTTC.

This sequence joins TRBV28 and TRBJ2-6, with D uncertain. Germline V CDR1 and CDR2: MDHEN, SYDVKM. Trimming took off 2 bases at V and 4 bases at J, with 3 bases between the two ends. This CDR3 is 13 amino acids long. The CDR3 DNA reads TGTGCCAGCAGTTTAACCGGGGCCAACGTCCTGACTTTC. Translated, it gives CASSLTGANVLTF.

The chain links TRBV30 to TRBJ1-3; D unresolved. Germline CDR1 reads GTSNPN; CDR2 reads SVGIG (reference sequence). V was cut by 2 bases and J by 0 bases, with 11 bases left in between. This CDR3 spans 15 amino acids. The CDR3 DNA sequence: TGTGCCTGGAGTACCAGTAGCAACTCTGGAAACACCATATATTTT. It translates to CAWSTSSNSGNTIYF. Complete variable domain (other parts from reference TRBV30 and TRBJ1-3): SQTIHQWPATLVQPVGSPLSLECTVEGTSNPNLYWYRQAAGRGLQLLFYSVGIGQISSEVPQNLSASRPQDRQFILSSKKLLLSDSGFYLCAWSTSSNSGNTIYFGEGSWLTVV.

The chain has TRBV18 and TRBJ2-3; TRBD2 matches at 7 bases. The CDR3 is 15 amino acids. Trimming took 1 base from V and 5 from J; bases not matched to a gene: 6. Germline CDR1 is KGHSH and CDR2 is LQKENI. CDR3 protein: CASSPRREYLDTQYF. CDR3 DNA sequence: TGTGCCAGCTCACCACGGCGGGAGTATTTAGATACGCAGTATTTT.

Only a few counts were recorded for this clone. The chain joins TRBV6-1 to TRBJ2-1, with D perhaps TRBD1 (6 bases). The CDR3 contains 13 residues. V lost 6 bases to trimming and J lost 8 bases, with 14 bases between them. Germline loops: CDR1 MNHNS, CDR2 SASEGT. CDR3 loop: CASRLGGKYEQFF. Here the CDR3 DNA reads TGTGCCAGCAGGTTAGGGGGAAAGTATGAGCAGTTCTTC.